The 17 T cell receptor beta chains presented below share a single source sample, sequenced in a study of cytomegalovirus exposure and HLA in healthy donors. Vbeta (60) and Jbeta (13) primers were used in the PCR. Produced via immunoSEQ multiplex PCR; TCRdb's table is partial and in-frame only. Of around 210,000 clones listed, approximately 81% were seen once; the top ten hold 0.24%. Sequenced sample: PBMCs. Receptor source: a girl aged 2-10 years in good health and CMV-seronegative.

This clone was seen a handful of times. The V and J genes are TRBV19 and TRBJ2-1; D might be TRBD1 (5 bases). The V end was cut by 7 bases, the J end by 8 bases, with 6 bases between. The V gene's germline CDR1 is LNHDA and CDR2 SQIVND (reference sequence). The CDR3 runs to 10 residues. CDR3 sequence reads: CASIGDEQFF. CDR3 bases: TGTGCCAGTATAGGGGATGAGCAGTTCTTC.

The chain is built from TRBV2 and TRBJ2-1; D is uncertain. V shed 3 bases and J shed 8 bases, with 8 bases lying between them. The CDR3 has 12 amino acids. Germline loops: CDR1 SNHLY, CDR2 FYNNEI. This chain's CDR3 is CASSEASDEQFF. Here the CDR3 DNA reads TGTGCCAGCAGTGAGGCCTCAGATGAGCAGTTCTTC.

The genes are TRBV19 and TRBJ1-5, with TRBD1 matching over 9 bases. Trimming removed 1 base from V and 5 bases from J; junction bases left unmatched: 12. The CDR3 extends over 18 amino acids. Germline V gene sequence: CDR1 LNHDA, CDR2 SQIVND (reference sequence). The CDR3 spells CASSIATHPGQGDQPQHF. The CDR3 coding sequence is TGTGCCAGTAGTATAGCCACACATCCGGGACAGGGAGATCAGCCCCAGCATTTT.

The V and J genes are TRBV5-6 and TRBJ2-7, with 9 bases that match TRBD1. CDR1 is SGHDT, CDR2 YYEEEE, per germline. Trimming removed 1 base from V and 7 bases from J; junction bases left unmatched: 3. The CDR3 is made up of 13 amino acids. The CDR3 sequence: CASSLNRGLEQYF. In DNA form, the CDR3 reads TGTGCCAGCAGCTTGAACAGGGGGCTGGAGCAGTACTTC. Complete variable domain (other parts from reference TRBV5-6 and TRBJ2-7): DAGVTQSPTHLIKTRGQQVTLRCSPKSGHDTVSWYQQALGQGPQFIFQYYEEEERQRGNFPDRFSGHQFPNYSSELNVNALLLGDSALYLCASSLNRGLEQYFGPGTRLTVT.

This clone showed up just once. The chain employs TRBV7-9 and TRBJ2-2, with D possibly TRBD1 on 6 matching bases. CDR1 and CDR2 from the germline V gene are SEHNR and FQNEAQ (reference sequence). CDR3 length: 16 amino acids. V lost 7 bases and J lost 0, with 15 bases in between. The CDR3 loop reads CASMRGGDTNTGELFF. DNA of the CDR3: TGTGCCAGCATGCGAGGTGGGGACACGAACACCGGGGAGCTGTTTTTT.

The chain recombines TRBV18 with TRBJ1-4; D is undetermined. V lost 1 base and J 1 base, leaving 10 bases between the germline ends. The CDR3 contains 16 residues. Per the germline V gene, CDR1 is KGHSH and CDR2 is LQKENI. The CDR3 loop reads CASSPQKSGTNEKLFF. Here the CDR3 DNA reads TGTGCCAGCTCACCACAGAAATCAGGAACTAATGAAAAACTGTTTTTT.

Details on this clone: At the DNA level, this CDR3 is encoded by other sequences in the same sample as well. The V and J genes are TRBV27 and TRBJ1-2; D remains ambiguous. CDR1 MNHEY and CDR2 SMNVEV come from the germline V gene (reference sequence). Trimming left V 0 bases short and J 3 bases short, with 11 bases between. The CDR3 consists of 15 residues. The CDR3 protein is CASSLSAGGDYGYTF. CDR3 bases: TGTGCCAGCAGTTTATCAGCGGGTGGAGACTATGGCTACACCTTC.

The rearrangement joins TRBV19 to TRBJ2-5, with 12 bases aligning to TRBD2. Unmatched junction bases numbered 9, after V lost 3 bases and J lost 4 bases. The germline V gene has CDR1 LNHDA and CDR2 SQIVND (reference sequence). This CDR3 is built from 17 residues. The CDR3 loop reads CASSMGLAGGGRETQYF. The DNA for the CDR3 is TGTGCCAGTAGTATGGGTCTAGCGGGGGGGGGTCGAGAGACCCAGTACTTC.

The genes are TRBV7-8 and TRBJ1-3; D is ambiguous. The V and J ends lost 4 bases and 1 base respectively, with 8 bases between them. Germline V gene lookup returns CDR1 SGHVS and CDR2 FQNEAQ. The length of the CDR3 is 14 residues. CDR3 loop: CASSSGVSGNTIYF. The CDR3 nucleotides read TGTGCCAGCAGCTCCGGGGTTTCTGGAAACACCATATATTTT.

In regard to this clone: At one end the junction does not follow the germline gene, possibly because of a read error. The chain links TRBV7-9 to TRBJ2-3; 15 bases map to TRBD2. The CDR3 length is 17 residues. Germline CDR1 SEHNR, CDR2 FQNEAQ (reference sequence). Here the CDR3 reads CSSSLGLAGGGADTQYF. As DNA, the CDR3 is TGTTCCAGCAGCTTGGGACTAGCGGGGGGAGGCGCAGATACGCAGTATTTT.

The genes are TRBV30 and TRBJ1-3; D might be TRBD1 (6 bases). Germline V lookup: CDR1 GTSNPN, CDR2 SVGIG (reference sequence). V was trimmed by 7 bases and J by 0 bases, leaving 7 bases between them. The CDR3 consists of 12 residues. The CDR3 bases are TGTGCCTTAGGGGGCTCTGGAAACACCATATATTTT. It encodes CALGGSGNTIYF.

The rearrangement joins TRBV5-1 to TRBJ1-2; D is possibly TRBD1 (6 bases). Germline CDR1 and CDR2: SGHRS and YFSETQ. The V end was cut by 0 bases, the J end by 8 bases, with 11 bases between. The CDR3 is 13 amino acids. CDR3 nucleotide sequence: TGCGCCAGCAGCTTGGACAGGGTCGGAGGCTACACCTTC. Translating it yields CASSLDRVGGYTF.

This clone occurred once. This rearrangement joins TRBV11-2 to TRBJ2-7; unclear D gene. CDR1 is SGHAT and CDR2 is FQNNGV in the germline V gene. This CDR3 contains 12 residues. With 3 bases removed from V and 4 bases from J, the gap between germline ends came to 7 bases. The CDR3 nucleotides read TGTGCCAGCAGCTTCCCTTTTTACGAGCAGTACTTC. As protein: CASSFPFYEQYF.

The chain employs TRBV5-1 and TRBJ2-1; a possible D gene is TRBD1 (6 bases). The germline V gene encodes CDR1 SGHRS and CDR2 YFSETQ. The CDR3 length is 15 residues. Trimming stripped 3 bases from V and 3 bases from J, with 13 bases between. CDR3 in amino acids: CASSSGTTIYNEQFF. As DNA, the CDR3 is TGCGCCAGCAGCTCCGGGACAACTATCTACAATGAGCAGTTCTTC.

CDR3 DNA sequence: TGTGCCAGCAGTTACATAGACAGGACCTATAATTCACCCCTCCACTTT. This gives the protein CASSYIDRTYNSPLHF. The rearrangement uses TRBV6-5 and TRBJ1-6; D is perhaps TRBD1 (6 bases). The germline V and J ends were trimmed by 2 bases and 2 bases, with 10 bases remaining between them. CDR1 is MNHEY and CDR2 is SVGAGI in the germline V gene. CDR3 length: 16 amino acids.

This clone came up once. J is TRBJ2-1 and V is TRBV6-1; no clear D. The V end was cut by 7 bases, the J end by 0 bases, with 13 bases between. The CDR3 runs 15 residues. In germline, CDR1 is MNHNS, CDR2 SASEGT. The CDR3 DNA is TGTGCCAGCATTCCCGGTCGAAGCTCCTACAATGAGCAGTTCTTC. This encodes CASIPGRSSYNEQFF.

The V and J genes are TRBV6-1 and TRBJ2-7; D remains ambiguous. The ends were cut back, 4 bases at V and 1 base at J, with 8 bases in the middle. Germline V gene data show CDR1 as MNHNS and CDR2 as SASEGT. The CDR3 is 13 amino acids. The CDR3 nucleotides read TGTGCCAGCAGTGTTGCCAGGTCCTACGAGCAGTACTTC. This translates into CASSVARSYEQYF.